The clone carrying this T cell receptor (beta chain) was picked up a small number of times. Template switching with 5'RACE generated the TCR cDNA and added a universal primer site and UMIs. TCRdb processed the 5' RACE reads anew with MiXCR; each CDR3 protein has one entry. The table has around 610,000 distinct CDR3 sequences, about 13% seen once; the top ten hold more than 12%. This record comes from a study of T cells after yellow fever vaccination. The receptor was derived from a man younger than 40 who received the YFV17D yellow fever vaccine. Material: PBMCs, obtained on the day of the yellow fever booster vaccination.

CDR3 nucleotide sequence: TGCGCCAGCAAGGACCGGGACAGGGGGCGCTTGTTGGCGGGCACCGGGGAGCTGTTTTTT. Protein product: CASKDRDRGRLLAGTGELFF. This chain links TRBV4-1 with TRBJ2-2; 12 bases agree with TRBD1. J was trimmed by 4 bases and V by 7 bases; bases with no gene match: 19. This CDR3 is built from 20 residues. Germline CDR1 MGHRA, CDR2 YSYEKL.